Following are 20 T cell receptor beta chains from one sample sequenced in a study of OX40 agonist ivuxolimab in advanced cancers. Profiling relied on immunoSEQ multiplex PCR, and the TCRdb table lists in-frame clones only, not all of them. Of 12,000 or so clones listed, more than 80% are singletons. The sequencing here drew on CD4+ or CD8+ T cells sorted from blood, taken in a trial of the OX40 agonist ivuxolimab. These receptors all stem from an adult with an advanced solid tumor such as melanoma, head and neck, liver or kidney cancer.

The chain joins TRBV9 to TRBJ2-7; 7 bases fit TRBD1. This CDR3 contains 13 residues. Trimming took 4 bases from V and 5 from J; bases not matched to a gene: 6. From germline, CDR1 is SGDLS and CDR2 YYNGEE. CDR3 residues: CASSLGTADEQYF. The CDR3 nucleotides are TGTGCCAGCAGCTTGGGGACAGCGGACGAGCAGTACTTC. The whole variable domain, remainder taken from reference TRBV9 and TRBJ2-7, is DSGVTQTPKHLITATGQRVTLRCSPRSGDLSVYWYQQSLDQGLQFLIQYYNGEERAKGNILERFSAQQFPDLHSELNLSSLELGDSALYFCASSLGTADEQYFGPGTRLTVT.

The chain employs TRBV6-6 and TRBJ1-5; maybe TRBD1 (6 bases). There are 13 residues in the CDR3. V was pared by 4 bases and J by 4 bases, with 8 bases between. CDR1 and CDR2 (germline): MNHNY, SVGAGI (reference sequence). CDR3 nucleotide sequence: TGTGCCAGCAGTTGGGGGCCTAATCAGCCCCAGCATTTT. As protein: CASSWGPNQPQHF.

This clone was detected a few times. This sequence joins TRBV7-9 and TRBJ1-1; TRBD1 matches 11 bases. Unmatched junction bases numbered 3, after V lost 1 base and J lost 11 bases. The germline gives CDR1 SEHNR, CDR2 FQNEAQ (reference sequence). The CDR3 is 13 amino acids. The CDR3 protein is CASSLGTGGVAFF. The CDR3 DNA is TGTGCCAGCAGCTTAGGGACAGGGGGCGTTGCTTTCTTT.

This clone was observed a single time. One junction end disagrees with the germline gene, perhaps due to a read error. The rearrangement joins TRBV9 to TRBJ2-2; 8 positions agree with TRBD1. Germline CDR1 reads SGDLS; CDR2 reads YYNGEE. The CDR3 has 16 amino acids. The CDR3, as DNA: TGTGCCGGCAGCACGGACAGGGTAGTAATAACCGGGGAGCTGTTTTTT. Translation: CAGSTDRVVITGELFF.

This chain joins TRBV6-5 and TRBJ1-1; no definite D call. V lost 6 bases and J 7 bases, leaving 15 bases between the germline ends. CDR3 length equals 13 residues. Germline CDR1 reads MNHEY; CDR2 reads SVGAGI. Here the CDR3 reads CASSPASVVEAFF. The CDR3 DNA reads TGTGCCAGCAGCCCAGCCAGTGTGGTTGAAGCTTTCTTT.

The genes are TRBV29-1 and TRBJ2-7, with 7 bases matching TRBD2. Per the germline V gene, CDR1 is SQVTM and CDR2 is ANQGSEA. The CDR3 has 14 residues. Trimming took 4 bases from V and 6 from J; bases not matched to a gene: 12. The CDR3 spells CSVAKGLAVREQYF. CDR3 sequence (DNA): TGCAGCGTTGCGAAAGGTCTAGCGGTTCGCGAGCAGTACTTC.

The gene calls are TRBV27 and TRBJ2-3; D is ambiguous. Looked up from germline, CDR1 is MNHEY and CDR2 is SMNVEV (reference sequence). CDR3 length equals 14 residues. Trimming removed 5 bases at V and 0 bases at J, with 9 bases between. The CDR3, as DNA: TGTGCCAGCAGTCCCGGATATAGCACAGATACGCAGTATTTT. This sequence encodes CASSPGYSTDTQYF.

This clone is a singleton in its sample. The V gene is TRBV11-2, the J gene TRBJ1-1; D is possibly TRBD1 (6 bases). Trimming pared 2 bases from V and 4 bases from J, leaving 11 bases between. CDR1 and CDR2 (germline): SGHAT, FQNNGV. The CDR3 is made up of 14 amino acids. The CDR3 is CASSLSRGGTEAFF. CDR3 DNA sequence: TGTGCCAGCAGCTTATCCAGGGGCGGCACTGAAGCTTTCTTT.

The J gene is TRBJ2-3, the V gene TRBV7-9, with 12 bases lining up with TRBD2. J gave up 3 bases and V 3 bases, and 7 bases lay outside the gene matches. The CDR3 consists of 17 residues. Germline CDR1 and CDR2: SEHNR and FQNEAQ (reference sequence). CDR3 bases: TGTGCCAGCAGCTTCGCGACTAGCGGGAGTGAAACAGATACGCAGTATTTT. Translating it yields CASSFATSGSETDTQYF.

The rearrangement uses TRBV5-1 and TRBJ2-3, with 10 nucleotides matching TRBD1. V trimming: 0 bases; J trimming: 13 bases; junction bases outside the gene matches: 2. The CDR3 is 12 amino acids. Germline CDR1 is SGHRS and CDR2 is YFSETQ. CDR3 nucleotide sequence: TGCGCCAGCAGCTTGGCCGGGACAGGGGAGTATTTT. It encodes CASSLAGTGEYF.

V is TRBV30 and J is TRBJ2-3, with 10 bases matching TRBD2. Per germline, CDR1 GTSNPN and CDR2 SVGIG (reference sequence). V lost 2 bases and J lost 2; bases outside the gene matches: 7. This CDR3 comprises 16 residues. The CDR3, as DNA: TGTGCCTGGAGTTATATACTAGCGGGGATCACAGATACGCAGTATTTT. Translated: CAWSYILAGITDTQYF.

Here the CDR3 DNA reads TGTGCCAGCAGCTTGGGGACCCGGGAAGCTTTCTTT. It specifies CASSLGTREAFF. The V call is TRBV5-4, the J call TRBJ1-1, with D uncertain. The V end lost 0 bases, the J end lost 8 bases, and 8 bases lay between the germline ends. Germline values: CDR1 SGHNT, CDR2 YYREEE (reference sequence). This CDR3 comprises 12 residues. The full variable domain, completed using reference TRBV5-4 and TRBJ1-1, is ETGVTQSPTHLIKTRGQQVTLRCSSQSGHNTVSWYQQALGQGPQFIFQYYREEENGRGNFPPRFSGLQFPNYSSELNVNALELDDSALYLCASSLGTREAFFGQGTRLTVV.

V and J are TRBV5-6 and TRBJ2-1; the D gene is possibly TRBD1 (6 bases). The ends were cut back, 3 bases at V and 5 bases at J, with 6 bases in the middle. Germline V lookup: CDR1 SGHDT, CDR2 YYEEEE. The CDR3 is 12 residues long. The CDR3 DNA sequence: TGTGCCAGCAGCTCAGGGGACAATGAGCAGTTCTTC. Its protein product is CASSSGDNEQFF.

The rearrangement links TRBV5-1 to TRBJ2-3; 7 bases are shared with TRBD1. Germline CDR1 SGHRS, CDR2 YFSETQ. V was clipped by 1 base and J by 1 base; unmatched bases: 3. The CDR3 has 15 amino acids. CDR3 bases: TGCGCCAGCAGCTTGTCCACAGGGGGCACAGATACGCAGTATTTT. Protein: CASSLSTGGTDTQYF.

The gene calls are TRBV13 and TRBJ2-4; no clear D gene. V lost 6 bases, J lost 1 base, and 13 bases lay in between. The length of the CDR3 is 15 residues. CDR1 and CDR2 (germline): PRHDT, FYEKMQ (reference sequence). The CDR3 region is CASSLFAEAKNIQYF. The CDR3 nucleotides read TGTGCCAGCAGTCTCTTCGCCGAGGCCAAAAACATTCAGTACTTC.

This chain uses TRBV6-4 with TRBJ2-2; D gene unclear. CDR1 MRHNA and CDR2 SNTAGT come from the germline V gene. The length of the CDR3 is 14 residues. Deletions cut 3 bases from V and 4 bases from J, with 9 bases between. The CDR3 bases are TGTGCCAGCAGTGATGTCGCAGGCACCGGGGAGCTGTTTTTT. Translation: CASSDVAGTGELFF.

The V gene is TRBV6-5, the J gene TRBJ1-2; D is ambiguous. V was pared by 5 bases and J by 5 bases, with 18 bases between. Germline lookup yields CDR1 MNHEY and CDR2 SVGAGI. This CDR3 is built from 15 residues. DNA for the CDR3: TGTGCCAGCAGTAAGGAGGAGGGAGGTCAATATGGCTACACCTTC. Translated, it gives CASSKEEGGQYGYTF.

This clone is categorized as large. The chain is built from TRBV25-1 and TRBJ1-4; 7 bases map to TRBD1. Looked up from germline, CDR1 is MGHDK and CDR2 is SYGVNS. V lost 6 bases and J lost 7; bases outside the gene matches: 8. CDR3 length: 14 residues. As DNA, the CDR3 is TGTGCCAGCAGCAGACAGGGTCGGTTTGAAAAACTGTTTTTT. Amino acids: CASSRQGRFEKLFF. Full variable domain (rest looked up from reference TRBV25-1 and TRBJ1-4): EADIYQTPRYLVIGTGKKITLECSQTMGHDKMYWYQQDPGMELHLIHYSYGVNSTEKGDLSSESTVSRIRTEHFPLTLESARPSHTSQYLCASSRQGRFEKLFFGSGTQLSVL.

This clone was found once. V gene TRBV27 combines with J gene TRBJ1-2; a weak D match, TRBD1 (5 bases). The germline gives CDR1 MNHEY, CDR2 SMNVEV (reference sequence). V lost 5 bases and J lost 4, with 11 bases in between. The CDR3 extends over 13 amino acids. The CDR3 region is CASSLGGSYGYTF. The DNA of the CDR3 is TGTGCCAGCAGTCTCGGGGGGTCCTATGGCTACACCTTC.

The rearrangement links TRBV13 to TRBJ2-6; D remains ambiguous. The V gene lost 0 bases and the J gene lost 0 bases, with 9 bases spanning the gap. CDR3 length: 17 amino acids. Germline assignment: CDR1 PRHDT and CDR2 FYEKMQ (reference sequence). CDR3 in DNA: TGTGCCAGCAGCTTAGGCCCTACGGTCTCTGGGGCCAACGTCCTGACTTTC. It specifies CASSLGPTVSGANVLTF.